Included here is one TCR beta chain sequence, with context. Its antigen is unknown. The data originate from a study of T-cell memory formation after mild COVID-19. Study-wide results and caveats: A second wave of clones peaked on day 37, and their SARS-CoV-2 specificity went unconfirmed.

Constant-segment primers and 5'RACE yielded cDNA libraries for TCR alpha and TCR beta, each carrying sample barcodes and UMIs. TCRdb re-analysed the 5' RACE reads in MiXCR, keeping a single row per CDR3 protein. The sample contains fewer than 50,000 distinct CDR3 sequences, approximately 12% of which appear only once. Trimming cost V 7 bases and J 8 bases, with 17 bases left between them. The CDR3 is 13 residues long. The germline gives CDR1 SEHNR, CDR2 FQNEAQ (reference sequence). The receptor's source is a man younger than 30 who had mild COVID-19 (a few samples of this study predate the infection). Cell type and time point are not known. The rearrangement joins TRBV7-9 to TRBJ1-2; unclear D gene. Input material: PBMCs or a T cell subset sorted from them (not recorded which). The chain's CDR3 is CASTTRVGEGYTF. The CDR3, as DNA: TGTGCCAGCACCACGCGCGTGGGTGAGGGCTACACCTTC.